The clone carrying this T cell receptor beta chain was seen many times. Its antigen is currently unknown. Noted time point: after preoperative PTX-NDP chemotherapy. The data stem from a study of esophageal squamous cell carcinoma under preoperative chemotherapy. The study's findings and limits: After treatment, tumor-infiltrating lymphocytes apparently came partly from blood T cells.

TCRdb itself ran the PCR reads through MiXCR, one entry per CDR3 protein. Among tens of thousands of distinct CDR3 sequences listed, approximately 55% were seen once. Germline CDR1 and CDR2: SGHTA and FQGNSA. The CDR3 has 13 residues. V was cut by 3 bases and J by 3 bases, with 5 bases left in between. The source of this sequence is a human donor with esophageal squamous cell carcinoma. The donor label of this sample is uncertain. The chain is built from TRBV7-2 and TRBJ2-2; D call uncertain. The sample was taken from a patient given preoperative chemotherapy. The CDR3 coding sequence is TGTGCCAGCAGCTTCGGATACACCGGGGAGCTGTTTTTT. Translated, it gives CASSFGYTGELFF.